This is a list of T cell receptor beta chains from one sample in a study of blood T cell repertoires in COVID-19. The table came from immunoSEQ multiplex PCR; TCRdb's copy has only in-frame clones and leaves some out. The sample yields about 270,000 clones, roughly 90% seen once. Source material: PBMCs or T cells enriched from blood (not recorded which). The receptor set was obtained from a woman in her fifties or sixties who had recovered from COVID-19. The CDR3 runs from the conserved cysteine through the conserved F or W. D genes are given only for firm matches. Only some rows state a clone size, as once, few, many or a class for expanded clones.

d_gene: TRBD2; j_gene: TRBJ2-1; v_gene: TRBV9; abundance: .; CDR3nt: TGTGCCAGCACTTCCAGACCCGGGACTAGCGGGAGTGATGAGCAGTTCTTC; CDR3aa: CASTSRPGTSGSDEQFF
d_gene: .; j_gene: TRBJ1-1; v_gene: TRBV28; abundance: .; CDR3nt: TGTGCCAGCAGTTTTTGGGGGGGCACTGAAGCTTTCTTT; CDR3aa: CASSFWGGTEAFF
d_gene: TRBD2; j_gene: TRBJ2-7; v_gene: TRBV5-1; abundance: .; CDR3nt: TGCGCCAGCAGCTTAAGAGGGGACTACTACTACGAGCAGTACTTC; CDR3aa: CASSLRGDYYYEQYF
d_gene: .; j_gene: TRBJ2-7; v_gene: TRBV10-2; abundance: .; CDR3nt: TGCGCCAGCAGTGAGTTTGGTAGAACCTACGAGCAGTACTTC; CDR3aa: CASSEFGRTYEQYF
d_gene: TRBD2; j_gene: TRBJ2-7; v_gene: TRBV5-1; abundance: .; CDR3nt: TGCGCCAGCAGCCCCTCCGGGACTAGCGCCTACGAGCAGTACTTC; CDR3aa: CASSPSGTSAYEQYF
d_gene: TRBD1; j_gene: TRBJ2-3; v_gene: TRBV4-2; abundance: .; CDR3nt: TGTGCCAGCAGCCAAGACGGGACAGGGGCCACAGATACGCAGTATTTT; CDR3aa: CASSQDGTGATDTQYF
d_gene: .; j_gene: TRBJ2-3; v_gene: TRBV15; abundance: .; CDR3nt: TGTGCCACCAGCAGAGACCGGGGGAGCACAGATACGCAGTATTTT; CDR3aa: CATSRDRGSTDTQYF
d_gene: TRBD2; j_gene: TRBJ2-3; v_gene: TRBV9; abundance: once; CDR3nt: TGTGCCAGCAGCGTAGGTAGCGGGGGCACAGATACGCAGTATTTT; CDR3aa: CASSVGSGGTDTQYF
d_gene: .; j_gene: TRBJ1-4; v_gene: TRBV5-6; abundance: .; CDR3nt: TGTGCCAGCAGCTTTCTTAATGAAAAACTGTTTTTT; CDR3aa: CASSFLNEKLFF
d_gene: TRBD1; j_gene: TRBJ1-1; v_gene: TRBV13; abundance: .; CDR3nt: TGTGCCAGCAGCCCAGGACAGGGCGGAACTGAAGCTTTCTTT; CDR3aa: CASSPGQGGTEAFF
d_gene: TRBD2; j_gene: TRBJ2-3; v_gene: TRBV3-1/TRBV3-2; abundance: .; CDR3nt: TGTGCCAGCAGCCAACGGCTCCCAGCGGGAGATAACGCAGATACGCAGTATTTT; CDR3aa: CASSQRLPAGDNADTQYF
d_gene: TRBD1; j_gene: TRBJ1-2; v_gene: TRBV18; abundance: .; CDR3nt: TGTGCCAGCTCACCCTCGGGACAGGGTTATGGCTACACCTTC; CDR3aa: CASSPSGQGYGYTF
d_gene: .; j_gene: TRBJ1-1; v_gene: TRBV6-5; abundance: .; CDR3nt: TGTGCCAGTTCGACAGGTTTGCCGAACACTGAAGCTTTCTTT; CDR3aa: CASSTGLPNTEAFF
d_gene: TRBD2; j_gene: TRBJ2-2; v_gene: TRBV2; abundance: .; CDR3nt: TGTGCCAGCAGGGTAGGAGCGGGAAACACCGGGGAGCTGTTTTTT; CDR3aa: CASRVGAGNTGELFF
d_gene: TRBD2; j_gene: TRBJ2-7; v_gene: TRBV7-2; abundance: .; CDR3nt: TGTGCCAGCAGCCAGGGGACGGGAGGGTTCGGAAAGCAGTACTTC; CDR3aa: CASSQGTGGFGKQYF
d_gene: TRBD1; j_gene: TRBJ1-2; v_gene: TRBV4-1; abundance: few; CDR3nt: TGCGCCAGCAGCCATCGCTATGGGGGGACAGAATATGGCTACACCTTC; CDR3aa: CASSHRYGGTEYGYTF
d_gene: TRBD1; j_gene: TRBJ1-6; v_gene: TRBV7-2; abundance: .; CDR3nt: TGTGCCAGCAGCCAAGACAGGGGGGACGCTAGTCTCCACTTT; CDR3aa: CASSQDRGDASLHF
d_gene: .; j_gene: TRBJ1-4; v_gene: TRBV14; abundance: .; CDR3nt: TGTGCCAGCAGCCAAGAGTTGCAGACAACTAATGAAAAACTGTTTTTT; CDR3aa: CASSQELQTTNEKLFF
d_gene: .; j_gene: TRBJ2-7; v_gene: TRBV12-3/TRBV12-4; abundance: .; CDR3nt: TGTGCCAGCAGTTTGCGAAGGGGCTACGAGCAGTACTTC; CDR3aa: CASSLRRGYEQYF
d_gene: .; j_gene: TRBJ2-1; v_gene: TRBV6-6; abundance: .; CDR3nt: TGTGCCAGCAGTTACTCGAGGGGGAGCTCCTACAATGAGCAGTTCTTC; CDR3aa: CASSYSRGSSYNEQFF
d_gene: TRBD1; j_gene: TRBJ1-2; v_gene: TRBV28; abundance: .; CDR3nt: TGTGCCAGCAGTAACAACGGACAGGGAACGTCGGGCTACACCTTC; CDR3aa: CASSNNGQGTSGYTF
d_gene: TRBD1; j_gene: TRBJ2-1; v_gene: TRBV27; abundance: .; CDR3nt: TGTGCCAGCAGTCAGCTTCAGGGGGCCAAAGGCAATGAGCAGTTCTTC; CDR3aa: CASSQLQGAKGNEQFF